The 32 T cell receptor beta chains given below trace back to one sample, sequenced in a study of cytomegalovirus exposure and HLA in healthy donors. The PCR contained 60 Vbeta and 13 Jbeta primers. Sequencing was performed with immunoSEQ multiplex PCR; in TCRdb, only in-frame clones are kept and a portion is missing. The sample consists of about 190,000 clones, around four fifths of them appearing once. Sequencing input: PBMCs. Receptor source: a woman in her thirties or forties in good health and CMV-seronegative.

The V gene is TRBV14, the J gene TRBJ2-1, with D unclear. Germline V gives CDR1 SGHDN, CDR2 FVKESK. Trimming pared 4 bases from V and 6 bases from J, leaving 16 bases between. The CDR3 extends over 15 amino acids. Written as DNA, the CDR3 is TGTGCCAGCAGCCCCCTTGAAAGAGATTTCAATGAGCAGTTCTTC. Protein product: CASSPLERDFNEQFF.

The chain couples TRBV4-1 to TRBJ1-5; D not certain. The CDR3 is 14 amino acids. Trimming shortened V by 5 bases and J by 4 bases, and 12 bases separated the two germline ends. Per germline, CDR1 MGHRA and CDR2 YSYEKL. The DNA for the CDR3 is TGCGCCAGCAGCACCAACAGTGGGAATCAGCCCCAGCATTTT. As protein: CASSTNSGNQPQHF.

This clone was counted a single time. The V call is TRBV7-2, the J call TRBJ2-3, with a possible D match to TRBD1 (5 bases). V was trimmed by 1 base and J by 4 bases, leaving 9 bases between them. CDR3 length: 14 amino acids. Germline V gives CDR1 SGHTA, CDR2 FQGNSA. CDR3 sequence (DNA): TGTGCCAGCAGCTTAGGACAGCAGGCAGATACGCAGTATTTT. Translated, it gives CASSLGQQADTQYF.

With respect to this clone: The junction and the germline gene differ at one end; a read error may be behind it. V and J are TRBV7-9 and TRBJ2-3; TRBD1 matches at 8 bases. Per the germline V gene, CDR1 is SEHNR and CDR2 is FQNEAQ (reference sequence). The CDR3 has 16 amino acids. CDR3 in amino acids: CSSSPRTGRGPDTQYF. CDR3 DNA sequence: TGTTCCAGCAGCCCCAGGACAGGGAGAGGTCCAGATACGCAGTATTTT.

V and J are TRBV30 and TRBJ1-1; the D gene is possibly TRBD1 (6 bases). This CDR3 comprises 12 residues. Germline loops: CDR1 GTSNPN, CDR2 SVGIG (reference sequence). Between the trimmed V and J ends, which lost 5 bases and 5 bases, there was a span of 12 bases. This chain's CDR3 is CAWGQTTTEAFF. For the CDR3, the DNA is TGTGCCTGGGGACAGACAACGACTGAAGCTTTCTTT.

This sequence joins TRBV5-1 and TRBJ2-6; TRBD2 is a possible D gene (5 bases). CDR3 length: 18 residues. With 2 bases removed from V and 0 bases from J, the gap between germline ends came to 15 bases. From germline, CDR1 is SGHRS and CDR2 YFSETQ. CDR3 nucleotide sequence: TGCGCCAGCAGCTTTGAGGGCTTGGGGATCTCTGGGGCCAACGTCCTGACTTTC. It translates to CASSFEGLGISGANVLTF.

This chain joins TRBV9 and TRBJ2-2; the match to TRBD2 covers 8 bases. CDR3 length: 16 residues. The germline CDR1 and CDR2 sequences are SGDLS and YYNGEE. Losses at the gene ends were 0 bases for V and 2 bases for J; bases not matched to a gene: 3. CDR3: CASSVGGRPNTGELFF. Written as DNA, the CDR3 is TGTGCCAGCAGCGTAGGCGGGAGGCCTAACACCGGGGAGCTGTTTTTT.

The chain couples TRBV11-2 to TRBJ1-1; D not resolved. The CDR3 spans 14 residues. V lost 2 bases and J lost 2, with 9 bases in between. From germline, CDR1 is SGHAT and CDR2 FQNNGV. CDR3 sequence: CASSLRDTNTEAFF. CDR3 DNA sequence: TGTGCCAGCAGCTTAAGAGACACAAACACTGAAGCTTTCTTT.

Details on this clone: The sample contains more than one DNA sequence encoding this CDR3. The chain uses TRBV5-1 and TRBJ2-2, with a possible D match to TRBD2 (5 bases). Germline CDR1 reads SGHRS; CDR2 reads YFSETQ. The CDR3 has 15 amino acids. V was clipped by 6 bases and J by 3 bases, with 15 bases between them. CDR3 DNA sequence: TGCGCCAGCACCCCTTCGGGGTCTGACACCGGGGAGCTGTTTTTT. It is translated as CASTPSGSDTGELFF.

The chain combines TRBV20-1 with TRBJ1-1; 7 nucleotides agree with TRBD1. The germline CDR1 and CDR2 sequences are DFQATT and SNEGSKA (reference sequence). The CDR3 runs 11 residues. CDR3 residues: CRAGGNMEAFF. CDR3 nucleotides: TGCAGAGCAGGGGGAAACATGGAGGCTTTCTTT.

The CDR3 here is CASSDAGSNTGGYTF. The CDR3 DNA follows: TGTGCCAGCAGTGATGCGGGGAGCAACACAGGTGGCTACACCTTC. The rearrangement uses TRBV2 and TRBJ1-2, with D maybe TRBD1 (5 bases). Looked up from germline, CDR1 is SNHLY and CDR2 is FYNNEI. Trimming shortened V by 3 bases and J by 7 bases, and 18 bases separated the two germline ends. There are 15 residues in the CDR3.

This chain links TRBV9 with TRBJ1-1; D remains unclear. This CDR3 spans 15 amino acids. The V end was cut by 4 bases, the J end by 3 bases, with 16 bases between. Looked up from germline, CDR1 is SGDLS and CDR2 is YYNGEE. The CDR3 region is CASSPLQRQYTEAFF. The CDR3 bases are TGTGCCAGCAGCCCCCTACAGCGGCAGTACACTGAAGCTTTCTTT.

The chain has TRBV6-4 and TRBJ2-1; 7 bases fit TRBD2. This CDR3 comprises 16 residues. V was pared by 3 bases and J by 0 bases, with 5 bases of the junction left unmatched. CDR1 and CDR2 from the germline V gene are MRHNA and SNTAGT. The CDR3 sequence: CASSESGTNSYNEQFF. Written as DNA, the CDR3 is TGTGCCAGCAGTGAATCCGGGACTAACTCCTACAATGAGCAGTTCTTC.

This rearrangement joins TRBV6-4 to TRBJ2-7; 7 bases are shared with TRBD1. The CDR3 contains 13 residues. The V segment lost 10 bases and the J segment 1 base; nucleotides outside the gene matches: 7. Germline V gene sequence: CDR1 MRHNA, CDR2 SNTAGT. In DNA, the CDR3 is TGTGCCATGAAACGGGGACAGTCCTACGAGCAGTACTTC. Its translation: CAMKRGQSYEQYF.

This clone appeared once. The CDR3 spells CASSPTGKSYGYTF. DNA of the CDR3: TGTGCCAGCAGCCCCACTGGTAAAAGCTATGGCTACACCTTC. The chain recombines TRBV9 with TRBJ1-2; unclear D gene. The germline V and J ends were trimmed by 4 bases and 4 bases, with 14 bases remaining between them. Germline CDR1 SGDLS, CDR2 YYNGEE. This CDR3 comprises 14 residues.

This chain connects TRBV9 to TRBJ2-1, with 9 bases fitting TRBD2. The germline gives CDR1 SGDLS, CDR2 YYNGEE. The J segment lost 6 bases and the V segment lost 0 bases, leaving 7 bases of the junction unmatched. CDR3 length equals 16 residues. In DNA, the CDR3 is TGTGCCAGCAGCGTAGCTATAAGCGGGAGGAGCAATGAGCAGTTCTTC. This codes for CASSVAISGRSNEQFF.

This sequence joins TRBV7-6 and TRBJ2-3; D is perhaps TRBD2 (6 bases). CDR1 SGHVS and CDR2 FNYEAQ come from the germline V gene. V was trimmed by 10 bases and J by 0 bases, leaving 14 bases between them. The CDR3 is 14 amino acids. This CDR3 reads CANSFGLSTDTQYF. The CDR3 DNA reads TGTGCCAACAGTTTTGGACTAAGCACAGATACGCAGTATTTT.

This chain connects TRBV6-4 to TRBJ1-1; 9 bases align to TRBD1. Germline V gene lookup returns CDR1 MRHNA and CDR2 SNTAGT. This CDR3 comprises 14 residues. Unmatched junction bases numbered 10, after V lost 11 bases and J lost 3 bases. The CDR3 protein is CARPRDRVYTEAFF. In DNA, the CDR3 is TGTGCCCGGCCCCGGGACAGGGTTTACACTGAAGCTTTCTTT.

V usage is TRBV6-1 and J usage is TRBJ1-3, with D possibly being TRBD1 (6 bases). V was trimmed by 6 bases and J by 0 bases, leaving 12 bases between them. Germline-derived CDR1 and CDR2 are MNHNS and SASEGT. The CDR3 is made up of 15 amino acids. The CDR3 region is CASSDTGNSGNTIYF. In nucleotides, the CDR3 is TGTGCCAGCAGCGATACAGGGAACTCTGGAAACACCATATATTTT.

This rearrangement joins TRBV14 to TRBJ1-1; D not resolved. Trimming took off 0 bases at V and 0 bases at J, with 8 bases between the two ends. The CDR3 has 15 residues. Germline CDR1 and CDR2: SGHDN and FVKESK. The CDR3 here is CASSQDARMNTEAFF. The CDR3 coding sequence is TGTGCCAGCAGCCAAGACGCGCGGATGAACACTGAAGCTTTCTTT.

This chain uses TRBV7-2 with TRBJ2-7, with 8 bases that match TRBD2. This CDR3 is 17 amino acids long. CDR1 is SGHTA, CDR2 FQGNSA, per germline. V was clipped by 0 bases and J by 4 bases; unmatched bases: 11. CDR3 sequence (DNA): TGTGCCAGCAGCTTAGCGGGGGGCGGGAGGTTATTGTACGAGCAGTACTTC. Translating gives CASSLAGGGRLLYEQYF.

V gene TRBV9 combines with J gene TRBJ2-5, with 8 nucleotides matching TRBD2. The CDR3 is 16 amino acids. Germline loops: CDR1 SGDLS, CDR2 YYNGEE. J lost 0 bases, V lost 0 bases, and 4 bases had no gene match. CDR3 in amino acids: CASSVGASGYQETQYF. The CDR3 DNA reads as TGTGCCAGCAGCGTAGGGGCTAGCGGGTACCAAGAGACCCAGTACTTC.

The rearrangement uses TRBV29-1 and TRBJ2-7; 7 bases fit TRBD2. The CDR3 runs 13 residues. Germline CDR1 reads SQVTM; CDR2 reads ANQGSEA. J gave up 6 bases and V 5 bases, and 10 bases lay outside the gene matches. The CDR3 DNA sequence: TGCAGCGTTTCCCTGGGGACTAAGGCCGAGCAGTACTTC. Translating it yields CSVSLGTKAEQYF.

This clone has a handful of counts. The chain combines TRBV9 with TRBJ2-3; 8 bases align to TRBD2. Germline CDR1 and CDR2: SGDLS and YYNGEE. The CDR3 is 16 residues long. V lost 0 bases, J lost 4 bases, and 7 bases stayed unmatched. CDR3 protein: CASSVDHASGSDTQYF. DNA of the CDR3: TGTGCCAGCAGCGTAGATCATGCTAGCGGGTCAGATACGCAGTATTTT.

V and J are TRBV30 and TRBJ1-1; 11 bases map to TRBD1. The CDR3 totals 16 residues. Trimming cost V 0 bases and J 3 bases; bases outside gene matches: 6. Germline V gene sequence: CDR1 GTSNPN, CDR2 SVGIG (reference sequence). This CDR3 is CAWSVGTGGLDTEAFF. DNA for the CDR3: TGTGCCTGGAGTGTCGGGACAGGGGGACTTGACACTGAAGCTTTCTTT. Based on the CDR3 plus reference TRBV30 and TRBJ1-1, the full variable domain is SQTIHQWPATLVQPVGSPLSLECTVEGTSNPNLYWYRQAAGRGLQLLFYSVGIGQISSEVPQNLSASRPQDRQFILSSKKLLLSDSGFYLCAWSVGTGGLDTEAFFGQGTRLTVV.

CDR3 loop: CASSPGQGGDEQFF. The CDR3 nucleotides are TGTGCCAGCTCACCGGGACAGGGAGGCGATGAGCAGTTCTTC. V usage is TRBV18 and J usage is TRBJ2-1; 9 positions match TRBD1. Germline assignment: CDR1 KGHSH and CDR2 LQKENI. The junction had 5 bases not matched to a gene; V was cut back by 3 bases and J by 8 bases. This CDR3 spans 14 amino acids.

The V and J genes are TRBV27 and TRBJ2-2; D possibly corresponds to TRBD2 (7 bases). Germline CDR1 reads MNHEY; CDR2 reads SMNVEV (reference sequence). The CDR3 spans 16 residues. Trimming took 2 bases from V and 6 from J, leaving 16 bases between them. CDR3 region: CASSLGGGRGSGELFF. CDR3 bases: TGTGCCAGCAGTTTAGGCGGGGGCCGCGGCTCCGGGGAGCTGTTTTTT.

The chain is built from TRBV2 and TRBJ2-1, with D tentatively TRBD1 (5 bases). The CDR3 consists of 14 residues. Germline CDR1 reads SNHLY; CDR2 reads FYNNEI. V was trimmed by 4 bases and J by 8 bases, leaving 15 bases between them. CDR3 amino acids: CASSGDSRVDEQFF. The DNA for the CDR3 is TGTGCCAGCAGTGGTGACAGTCGAGTCGATGAGCAGTTCTTC.

The chain recombines TRBV9 with TRBJ1-3; 8 nucleotides line up with TRBD1. This CDR3 spans 16 amino acids. V shed 3 bases and J 0 bases; nucleotides not matched to a gene: 5. In germline, CDR1 is SGDLS, CDR2 YYNGEE. The CDR3 region is CASSADTGGSGNTIYF. CDR3 coding DNA: TGTGCCAGCAGCGCCGATACAGGGGGCTCTGGAAACACCATATATTTT.

A single count supports this clone. The chain carries TRBV19 and TRBJ1-3; 7 positions match TRBD1. The junction had 5 bases not matched to a gene; V was cut back by 6 bases and J by 0 bases. From germline, CDR1 is LNHDA and CDR2 SQIVND (reference sequence). The CDR3 runs 15 residues. CDR3 loop: CASRTGQSSGNTIYF. The CDR3 DNA is TGTGCCAGTAGAACGGGACAGAGCTCTGGAAACACCATATATTTT.

The chain uses TRBV18 and TRBJ2-7; 12 bases fit TRBD2. CDR1 is KGHSH and CDR2 is LQKENI in the germline V gene. The CDR3 consists of 17 residues. Unmatched junction bases numbered 9, after V lost 0 bases and J lost 6 bases. The CDR3 protein is CASSPPNRLAGEGEQYV. The CDR3 DNA reads as TGTGCCAGCTCACCACCCAACAGACTAGCGGGAGAAGGCGAGCAGTACGTC.

V usage is TRBV7-3 and J usage is TRBJ2-2, with 15 bases that match TRBD2. Looked up from germline, CDR1 is SGHTA and CDR2 is FQGTGA. The length of the CDR3 is 19 residues. V lost 1 base and J lost 3; bases outside the gene matches: 6. The CDR3 nucleotides read TGTGCCAGCAGCTTAAATCGTGGGACTAGCGGGAGGTACACCGGGGAGCTGTTTTTT. Its protein is CASSLNRGTSGRYTGELFF.